This entry describes one TCR beta chain. Its cognate antigen is unknown. The sample contains more than one DNA sequence encoding this CDR3. The data were obtained in a study of cytomegalovirus exposure and HLA in healthy donors. V dropped 0 bases and J dropped 6 bases, with 9 bases sitting between them. The germline V gene encodes CDR1 GTSNPN and CDR2 SVGIG (reference sequence). CDR3 length: 12 residues. Study observations and caveats: The authors enumerated roughly 180 TCR beta chains as linked to cytomegalovirus.

A multiplex PCR was run with 60 Vbeta primers and 13 Jbeta primers. Sequencing used immunoSEQ multiplex PCR; TCRdb keeps in-frame clones, though not all of them. The sample lists 200,000 to 250,000 clones, 75% to 80% occurring once. This TCR derives from a young man in good health and CMV-seronegative. Sequenced input: PBMCs. J is TRBJ2-7 and V is TRBV30, with a tentative D call TRBD2 (5 bases). This chain's CDR3 is CAWSVRGREQYF. The CDR3 DNA sequence: TGTGCCTGGAGTGTACGAGGGCGCGAGCAGTACTTC.